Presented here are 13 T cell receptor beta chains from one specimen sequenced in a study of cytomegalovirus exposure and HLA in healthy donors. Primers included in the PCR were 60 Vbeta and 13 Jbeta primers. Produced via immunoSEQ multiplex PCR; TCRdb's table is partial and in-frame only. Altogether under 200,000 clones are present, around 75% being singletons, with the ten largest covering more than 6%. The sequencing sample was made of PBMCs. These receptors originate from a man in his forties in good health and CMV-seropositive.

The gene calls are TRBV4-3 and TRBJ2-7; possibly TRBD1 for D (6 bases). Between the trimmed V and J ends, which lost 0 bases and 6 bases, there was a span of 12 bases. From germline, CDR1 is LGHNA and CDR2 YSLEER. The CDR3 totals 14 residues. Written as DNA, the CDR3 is TGCGCCAGCAGCCAAGACCCAAGGGGGACCGAGCAGTACTTC. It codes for CASSQDPRGTEQYF.

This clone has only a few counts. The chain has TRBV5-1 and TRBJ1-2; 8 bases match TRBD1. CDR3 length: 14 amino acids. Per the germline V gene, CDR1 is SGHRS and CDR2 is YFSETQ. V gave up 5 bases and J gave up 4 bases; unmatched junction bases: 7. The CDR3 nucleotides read TGCGCCAGCAGGCCTCAGGGACAGGTCTATGGCTACACCTTC. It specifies CASRPQGQVYGYTF.

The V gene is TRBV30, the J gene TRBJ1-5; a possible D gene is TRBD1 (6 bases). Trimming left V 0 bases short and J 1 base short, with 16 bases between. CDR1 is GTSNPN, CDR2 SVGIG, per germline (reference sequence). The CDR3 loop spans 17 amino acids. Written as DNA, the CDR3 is TGTGCCTGGAGTGTACGGGGGGGCAGGCCCAGCAATCAGCCCCAGCATTTT. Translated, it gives CAWSVRGGRPSNQPQHF.

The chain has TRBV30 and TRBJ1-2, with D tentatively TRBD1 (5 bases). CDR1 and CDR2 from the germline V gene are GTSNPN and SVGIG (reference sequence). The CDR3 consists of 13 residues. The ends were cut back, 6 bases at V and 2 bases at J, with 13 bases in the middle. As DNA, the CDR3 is TGTGCCTGTCCCCTTGCAGGGAACTATGGCTACACCTTC. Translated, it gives CACPLAGNYGYTF. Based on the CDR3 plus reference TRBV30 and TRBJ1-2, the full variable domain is SQTIHQWPATLVQPVGSPLSLECTVEGTSNPNLYWYRQAAGRGLQLLFYSVGIGQISSEVPQNLSASRPQDRQFILSSKKLLLSDSGFYLCACPLAGNYGYTFGSGTRLTVV.

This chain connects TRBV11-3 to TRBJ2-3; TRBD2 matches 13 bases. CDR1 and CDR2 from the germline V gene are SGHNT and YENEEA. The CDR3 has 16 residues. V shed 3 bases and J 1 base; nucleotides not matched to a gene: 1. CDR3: CASSFGLAGGTDTQYF. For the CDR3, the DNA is TGTGCCAGCAGCTTCGGACTAGCGGGGGGCACAGATACGCAGTATTTT.

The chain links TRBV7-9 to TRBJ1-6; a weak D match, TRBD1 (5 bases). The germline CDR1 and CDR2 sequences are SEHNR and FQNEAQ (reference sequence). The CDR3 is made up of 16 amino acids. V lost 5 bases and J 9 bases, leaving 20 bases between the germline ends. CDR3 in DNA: TGTGCCAGCAGCCCCCAAGGACGGGGGGGGAGTTCACCCCTCCACTTT. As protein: CASSPQGRGGSSPLHF.

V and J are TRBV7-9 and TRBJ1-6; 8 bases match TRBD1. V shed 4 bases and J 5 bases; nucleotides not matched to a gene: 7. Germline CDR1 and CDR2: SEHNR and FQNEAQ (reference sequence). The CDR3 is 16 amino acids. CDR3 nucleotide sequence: TGTGCCAGCAGCTCTCCGGACAGGGAGCATAATTCACCCCTCCACTTT. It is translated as CASSSPDREHNSPLHF. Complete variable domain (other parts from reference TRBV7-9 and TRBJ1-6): DTGVSQNPRHKITKRGQNVTFRCDPISEHNRLYWYRQTLGQGPEFLTYFQNEAQLEKSRLLSDRFSAERPKGSFSTLEIQRTEQGDSAMYLCASSSPDREHNSPLHFGNGTRLTVT.

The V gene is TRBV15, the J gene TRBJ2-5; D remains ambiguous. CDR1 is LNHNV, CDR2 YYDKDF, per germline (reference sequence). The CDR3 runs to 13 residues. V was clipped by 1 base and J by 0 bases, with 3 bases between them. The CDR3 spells CATSRADQETQYF. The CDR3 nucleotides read TGTGCCACCAGCAGAGCAGACCAAGAGACCCAGTACTTC. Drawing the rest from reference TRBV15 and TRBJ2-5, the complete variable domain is DAMVIQNPRYQVTQFGKPVTLSCSQTLNHNVMYWYQQKSSQAPKLLFHYYDKDFNNEADTPDNFQSRRPNTSFCFLDIRSPGLGDTAMYLCATSRADQETQYFGPGTRLLVL.

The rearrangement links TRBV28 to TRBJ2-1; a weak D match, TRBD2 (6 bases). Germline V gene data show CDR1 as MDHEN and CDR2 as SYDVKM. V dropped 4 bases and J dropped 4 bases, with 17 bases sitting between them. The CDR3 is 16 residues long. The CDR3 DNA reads TGTGCCAGCAGTTCCTCCTTTGGAGGGGAATACAATGAGCAGTTCTTC. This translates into CASSSSFGGEYNEQFF.

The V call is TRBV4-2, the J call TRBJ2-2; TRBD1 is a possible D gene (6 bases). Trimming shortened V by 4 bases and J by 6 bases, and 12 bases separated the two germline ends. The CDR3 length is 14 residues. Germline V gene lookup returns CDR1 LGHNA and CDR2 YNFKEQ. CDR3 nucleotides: TGTGCCAGCAGCCGAGAAACAGGGTCCGGGGAGCTGTTTTTT. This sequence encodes CASSRETGSGELFF.

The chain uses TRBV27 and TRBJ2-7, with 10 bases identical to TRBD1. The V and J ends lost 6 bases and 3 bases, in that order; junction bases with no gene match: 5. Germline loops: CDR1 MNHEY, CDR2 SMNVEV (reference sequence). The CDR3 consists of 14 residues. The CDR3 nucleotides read TGTGCCAGCAGCTTCGGACAGGGGGGCTACGAGCAGTACTTC. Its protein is CASSFGQGGYEQYF.

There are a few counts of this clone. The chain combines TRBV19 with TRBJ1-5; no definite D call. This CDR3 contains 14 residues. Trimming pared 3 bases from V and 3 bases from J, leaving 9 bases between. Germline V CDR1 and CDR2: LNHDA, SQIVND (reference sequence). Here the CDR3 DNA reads TGTGCCAGTAGTATCTTAGTTTACAATCAGCCCCAGCATTTT. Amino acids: CASSILVYNQPQHF.

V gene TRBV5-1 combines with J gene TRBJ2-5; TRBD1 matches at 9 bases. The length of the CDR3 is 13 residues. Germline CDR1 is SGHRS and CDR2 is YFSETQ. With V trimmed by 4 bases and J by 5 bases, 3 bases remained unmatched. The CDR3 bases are TGCGCCAGCAGCGGAGGACAGGGGGAGACCCAGTACTTC. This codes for CASSGGQGETQYF.